The sequence of this TCR beta chain was determined in a study of blood T cell repertoires in COVID-19. About the research overall: Acute and convalescent COVID-19 specimens originated in the United States, Italy and Spain. Nucleic acid was either cDNA or gDNA, and it came from T cells, B-cell-depleted T cells, or PBMCs.

Per the original data handling: Estimation of nucleated cell counts relied on the amplification of reference gene primers. Sequencing used immunoSEQ multiplex PCR; TCRdb keeps in-frame clones, though not all of them. That table is the source of V, J and clone size, and D and trimming were worked out from the DNA. The table records under 95,000 clones, 65% to 85% of them present only once. Losses at the gene ends were 7 bases for V and 0 bases for J; bases not matched to a gene: 7. The CDR3 consists of 16 residues. Germline-derived CDR1 and CDR2 are WSHSY and SAAADI. The sequence came from a woman of 80 years or more with acute or convalescent COVID-19. The sequenced sample consisted of peripheral blood. J is TRBJ2-1 and V is TRBV10-2; 9 bases map to TRBD2. The CDR3 DNA follows: TGCGCCAGCACACTAGCGGGCCCGAGCTCCTACAATGAGCAGTTCTTC. This gives the protein CASTLAGPSSYNEQFF.